This T cell receptor (beta chain) was sequenced for a study of monozygotic twins with inflammatory bowel disease. Study results and caveats: No difference in repertoire similarity was seen between concordant and discordant twins, possibly because power was limited.

The germline V gene has CDR1 KGHSH and CDR2 LQKENI. The length of the CDR3 is 16 residues. A remark on this clonotype: Its antigen is currently unknown.

From its re-call of the 5' RACE reads, TCRdb lists each CDR3 protein once, without DNA. The listing contains 400,000 or so distinct CDR3 sequences. This sequence originates from a human donor with ulcerative colitis or Crohn's disease, or a healthy co-twin of an affected twin (not recorded which). The sample taken for sequencing was blood. The rearrangement links TRBV18 to TRBJ2-2. CDR3 residues: CASSPLRTGNTGELFF.